This TCR beta chain was obtained from a study of cytomegalovirus exposure and HLA in healthy donors (dated by TCRdb to about 2017). Regarding the complete study: According to an earlier analysis of around 600 of the donors, about 180 million T cells yielded some 120 million unique TCR beta sequences and around 300 Gb of sequence data. An earlier analysis of some 500 of the donors used high-throughput TCR beta sequencing to judge whether each TCR beta V gene segment behaved as functional or pseudogenic. Of the roughly 400 genotyped donors, around 81% fell in the genetic ancestry cluster associated with self-reported Caucasian donors. In the later analysis, no new phenotypic data were used to find candidate immune exposures; instead, reliance was placed on TCR beta sequences and their occurrence across donors. Both class I and class II loci were covered by HLA typing, at four-digit resolution. The aim of the study was to test whether cataloging public T cell receptors could identify signatures of past pathogen exposure. To study patterns of TCR occurrence, a later analysis re-analyzed previously published TCR beta repertoires from 650 to 750 donors and added high-resolution HLA genotyping. Roughly 300 gigabases of sequencing data and approximately 80 million unique TCR sequences were included in an early release covering several hundred HLA-typed donors. The study used immunosequencing to profile the T cell repertoires of some 600 subjects and linked those repertoires to cytomegalovirus serostatus. A later genetic analysis used genome-wide SNP genotypes for about 65% of the roughly 700 donors, treating that subset as a discovery cohort. Roughly five DR-DQ haplotypes were handled as single units for association and clustering, since linkage in the cohort was strong. High-throughput TCR immunosequencing, statistical association of individual TCRs with disease status, and machine learning were combined to predict cytomegalovirus infection status. Along with the approximately 700-subject first cohort, a separate validation cohort of over a hundred different subjects was used. Typing coverage varied by locus: 629-630 donors for A, B, C, DRB1 and DQB1; approximately 500 for DQA1; about 570 for DPA1; around 450 for DPB1. All discovery cohort repertoires had been generated using a single sequencing platform. Among 398 genotyped donors of the cohort, an average of around 240,000 unique TCR beta nucleotide sequences was sequenced per donor, of which about 19% were non-productive. Alongside the repertoire data, information on donor age, sex, ethnicity and CMV serostatus was compiled. Overall study outcomes, separate from this receptor: Across donors, most TCR sequences were observed very rarely, whereas some public TCRs were present in many individuals. Strong co-occurrence of HLA alleles, especially DR and DQ, made assigning TCR associations to individual alleles difficult. In a later analysis, HLA-associated TCR beta chains showed more clonal expansion and lower generation probabilities than non-associated chains that were equally common. An earlier analysis of around 500 of the donors showed that most TCR beta V segments appeared in productive rearrangements either about 90% or about 30% of the time, which broadly matched IMGT annotations. Because some donors lacked HLA typing at each locus, the association tests relied only on the typed subset. In this cohort, only TCR beta chains were sequenced, and detectable features were limited by the absence of alpha or paired-chain data. A later genetic analysis associated a missense DCLRE1C variant with V-gene and J-gene trimming of TCR beta chains, and an independent cohort replicated the association. The classifier was reported to diagnose cytomegalovirus status with high specificity and sensitivity in both the original and validation cohorts. In a later analysis, around 15,000 TCR beta sequences were associated with specific HLA alleles at a false discovery rate of 0.05. According to a later genetic analysis, donors in an Asian-associated ancestry cluster had fewer N-insertions in productive TCRs than the roughly 660-donor mean. According to a later analysis, parvovirus B19, influenza, CMV and Epstein-Barr virus appeared linked to several top co-occurrence clusters. The sequencing pipeline was judged likely to have produced a cluster of highly shared sequence variants as a technical artifact. CMV serostatus was the only immune exposure information available for the cohort. Some IMGT-functional V segments, including TRBV6-2 and TRBV6-3, could not be distinguished by the 87-base-pair reads and were therefore excluded. According to a later analysis, most CMV-associated TCR beta chains appeared to be HLA-restricted, and the HLA associations seemed to be driven largely by CMV exposure. In the study, around 150 TCR beta chains were listed as associated with cytomegalovirus. A few of the identified cytomegalovirus-associated TCR beta chains were confirmed in vitro to be specific for cytomegalovirus antigens. Because counts were too low, some 17 rarely observed V segments, including chromosome 9 orphons, were excluded from the earlier analysis of 587 of the donors. A further reported finding was that TCR beta sequences accurately predicted the HLA-A and HLA-B alleles for most subjects in the first cohort. Correlated functional status among segregating V segments might reflect linkage disequilibrium, but an unknown experimental factor could not be ruled out. The authors suggested that the approach could potentially be extended to other disease states and immunological phenotypes. The presence/absence analyses assumed that sequencing depth was roughly uniform across donors, and that assumption may not be true. According to a later analysis, TCR association rates differed among HLA loci, with DRB1 alleles showing the most associated TCRs and HLA-C alleles showing the fewest.

This clone occurred a few times. Its specific antigen is unknown. Within one base of it there is no much larger clone, and no base qualities were kept. The library was built by means of the immunoSEQ multiplex PCR assay. For the multiplex PCR, a mixture combining 60 forward primers for TCR Vbeta segments and 13 reverse primers for TCR Jbeta segments was used. The CDR3 region of rearranged TCR beta genes was amplified from genomic DNA with a multiplex PCR assay. On the Illumina HiSeq System, the amplified TCR beta libraries were sequenced as 87-base-pair reads. On the study's bioinformatics: Across the 670 or so repertoires, a later analysis counted approximately 83 million unique TCR beta chains, some 11 million of which were shared by at least two donors. Raw reads were error-corrected and collapsed into unique sequences by a nearest-neighbor algorithm in which closely related sequences were merged to remove PCR and sequencing errors. To assign V, D and J gene segments, CDR3 sequences were aligned to IMGT reference sequences. For a sequence to be retained, at least a six-nucleotide match to both a V gene segment and a J gene segment was required. Rearrangements were called productive when the CDR3 lacked stop codons and stayed in frame with V and J; all others were non-productive. CDR3 was defined according to IMGT convention as the region running from the second conserved V-encoded cysteine to the conserved J-encoded phenylalanine. The earlier analysis of 500 to 600 of the donors excluded sequences that lacked an unambiguous match to a single V gene segment. In an earlier analysis of 500 to 750 of the donors, V segments were called functional above 56.7% productive rearrangements and were called segregating when the between-donor standard deviation exceeded 5%. A statistical classification framework was developed to diagnose cytomegalovirus status using the catalog of TCR beta chain sequences. In a later analysis, TCR nucleotide sequences were compared against IMGT/GENE-DB human TR gene sequences so that V and J genes could be assigned. Using the TCRdist pipeline, a later analysis assigned CDR3 sequences along with most-parsimonious VDJ recombination scenarios. In a later analysis, each TCR beta chain was defined by its CDR3 amino acid sequence together with its V-gene family, and reads without a unique V-gene family were excluded. In a later analysis, some 600 highly shared, low-generation-probability nucleotide sequences were removed to address suspected cross-contamination and a sequencing artifact. A later analysis calculated a clonal expansion index for each public chain from normalized within-repertoire ranks of inferred template counts. In a later analysis, generation probabilities were computed using a VDJ recombination model fitted to out-of-frame rearrangements, and the results were checked against IGoR. Hypergeometric tests were used in a later analysis to score TCR-TCR, TCR-HLA and TCR-CMV co-occurrence, with a repertoire-size bias correction applied to the TCR pairs. A later analysis estimated false discovery rates by permuting HLA or CMV assignments 20 times. A later analysis grouped co-occurring TCRs with DBSCAN, adding TCRdist sequence similarity when clustering within HLA-allele-positive subsets. Co-occurrence clustering excluded repertoires with fewer than 30,000 or more than 120,000 public chains, plus five with anomalous nucleotide sharing. TCRdb stores this immuneACCESS table with in-frame sequences only. Part of the clones is absent; in the studies checked, under half of the shortfall reflects unresolved V genes, and no reason is known for the rest. For V, J and clone size, that table is used; D and trimming come from the DNA. A total of more than 95,000 clones appear in this sample, about 9.5% of them only once. The ten largest clones represent approximately 6.1% of the sample.

The cohort was made up of 666 healthy bone marrow donors. Cohort members were all nominally healthy when sampled, although unrecorded immune exposures were likely present. The donor tested CMV seropositive and was one of the 289 seropositive cohort members. Every donor gave a peripheral blood sample, and the peripheral blood mononuclear cells from that sample were used for TCR beta sequencing. Genomic DNA extraction from the blood cell samples was performed with the Qiagen DNeasy Blood Extraction Kit. After removal of 5 bases from V and 6 bases from J, the junction retains 8 bases not matched to a gene. Counted from cysteine to phenylalanine, this CDR3 has 15 amino acids. Only CDR3 DNA is held: 45 bases, read in frame from base 1. Based on the germline V gene, the CDR1 and CDR2 sequences are SGHDT and YYEEEE.

The origin of this receptor is a man aged 40-55 years in good health and CMV-seropositive. Sequences were obtained from PBMCs. The receptor chain draws on TRBV5-6 and TRBJ2-1, and 10 bases in between align with TRBD2. The nucleotide sequence reads TGTGCCAGCAGGAAGCAAAGCGGGAGGGCCAATGAGCAGTTCTTC. The translation is CASRKQSGRANEQFF. Beyond the CDR3, the reference TRBV5-6 and TRBJ2-1 genes provide the residues; the full variable domain reads: DAGVTQSPTHLIKTRGQQVTLRCSPKSGHDTVSWYQQALGQGPQFIFQYYEEEERQRGNFPDRFSGHQFPNYSSELNVNALLLGDSALYLCASRKQSGRANEQFFGPGTRLTVL.